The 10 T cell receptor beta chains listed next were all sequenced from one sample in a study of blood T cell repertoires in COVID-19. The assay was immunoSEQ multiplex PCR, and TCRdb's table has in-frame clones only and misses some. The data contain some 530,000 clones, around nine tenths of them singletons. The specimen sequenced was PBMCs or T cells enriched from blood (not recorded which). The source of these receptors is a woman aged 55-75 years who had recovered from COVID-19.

The CDR3 protein is CASSFQGQGYGYTF. The CDR3 coding sequence is TGTGCCAGCAGTTTTCAGGGGCAGGGCTATGGCTACACCTTC. V gene TRBV28 combines with J gene TRBJ1-2; a possible D gene is TRBD1 (6 bases). The CDR3 covers 14 residues. V was cut by 3 bases and J by 4 bases, with 12 bases left in between. Germline V CDR1 and CDR2: MDHEN, SYDVKM.

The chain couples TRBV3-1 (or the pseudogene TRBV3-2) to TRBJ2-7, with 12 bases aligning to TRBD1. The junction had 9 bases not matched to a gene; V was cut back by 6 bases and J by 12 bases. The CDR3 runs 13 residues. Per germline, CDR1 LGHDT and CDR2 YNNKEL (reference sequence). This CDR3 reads CASRDRDRGPLYV. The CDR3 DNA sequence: TGTGCCAGCAGGGACCGGGACAGGGGGCCGTTGTACGTC.

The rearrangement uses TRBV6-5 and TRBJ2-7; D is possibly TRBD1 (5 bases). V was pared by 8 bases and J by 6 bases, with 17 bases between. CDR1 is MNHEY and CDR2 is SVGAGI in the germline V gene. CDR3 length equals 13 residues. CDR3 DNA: TGTGCCAGCTCAAGGGGTCAGACGAGCGAGCAGTACGTC. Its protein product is CASSRGQTSEQYV.

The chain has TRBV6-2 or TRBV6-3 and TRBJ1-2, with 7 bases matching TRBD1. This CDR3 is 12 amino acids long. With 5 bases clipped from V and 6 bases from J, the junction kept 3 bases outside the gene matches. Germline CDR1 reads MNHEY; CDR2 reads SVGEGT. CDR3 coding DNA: TGTGCCAGCAGTAACAGGGGTAATGGCTACACCTTC. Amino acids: CASSNRGNGYTF.

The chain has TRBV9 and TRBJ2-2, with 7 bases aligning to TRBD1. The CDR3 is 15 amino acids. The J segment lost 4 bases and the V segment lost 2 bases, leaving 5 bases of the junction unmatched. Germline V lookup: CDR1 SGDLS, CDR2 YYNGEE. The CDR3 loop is CASSVTGAGTGELFF. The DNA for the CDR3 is TGTGCCAGCAGCGTCACAGGGGCGGGCACCGGGGAGCTGTTTTTT.

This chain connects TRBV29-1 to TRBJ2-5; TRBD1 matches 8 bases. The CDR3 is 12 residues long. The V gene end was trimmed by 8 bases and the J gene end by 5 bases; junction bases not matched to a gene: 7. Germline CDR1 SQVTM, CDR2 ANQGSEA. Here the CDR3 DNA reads TGCAGCACACGACAGGGGACGGAGACCCAGTACTTC. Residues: CSTRQGTETQYF.

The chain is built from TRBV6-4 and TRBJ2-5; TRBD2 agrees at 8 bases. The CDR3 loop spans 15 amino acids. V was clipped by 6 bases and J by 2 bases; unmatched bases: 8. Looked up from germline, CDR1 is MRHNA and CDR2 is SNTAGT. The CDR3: CASRTAAGGQETQYF. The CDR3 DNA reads TGTGCCAGCAGGACCGCTGCGGGGGGACAAGAGACCCAGTACTTC.

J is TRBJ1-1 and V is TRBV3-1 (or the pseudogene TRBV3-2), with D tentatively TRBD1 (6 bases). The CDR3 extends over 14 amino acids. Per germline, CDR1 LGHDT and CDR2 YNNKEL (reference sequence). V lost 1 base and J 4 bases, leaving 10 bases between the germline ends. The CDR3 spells CASSQGGRSTEAFF. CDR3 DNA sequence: TGTGCCAGCAGCCAAGGGGGGCGGAGCACTGAAGCTTTCTTT.

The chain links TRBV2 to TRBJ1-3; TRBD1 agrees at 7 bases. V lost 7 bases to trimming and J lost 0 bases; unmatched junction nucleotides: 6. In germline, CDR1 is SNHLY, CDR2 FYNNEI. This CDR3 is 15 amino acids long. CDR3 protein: CASTRDSYSGNTIYF. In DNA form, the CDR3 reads TGTGCCAGCACCAGGGACAGCTACTCTGGAAACACCATATATTTT.

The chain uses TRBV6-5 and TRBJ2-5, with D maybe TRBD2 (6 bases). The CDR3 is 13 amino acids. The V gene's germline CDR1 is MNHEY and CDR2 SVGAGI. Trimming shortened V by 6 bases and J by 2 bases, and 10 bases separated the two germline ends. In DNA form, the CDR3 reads TGTGCCAGCAGGATCGCGGGACAAGAGACCCAGTACTTC. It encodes CASRIAGQETQYF.